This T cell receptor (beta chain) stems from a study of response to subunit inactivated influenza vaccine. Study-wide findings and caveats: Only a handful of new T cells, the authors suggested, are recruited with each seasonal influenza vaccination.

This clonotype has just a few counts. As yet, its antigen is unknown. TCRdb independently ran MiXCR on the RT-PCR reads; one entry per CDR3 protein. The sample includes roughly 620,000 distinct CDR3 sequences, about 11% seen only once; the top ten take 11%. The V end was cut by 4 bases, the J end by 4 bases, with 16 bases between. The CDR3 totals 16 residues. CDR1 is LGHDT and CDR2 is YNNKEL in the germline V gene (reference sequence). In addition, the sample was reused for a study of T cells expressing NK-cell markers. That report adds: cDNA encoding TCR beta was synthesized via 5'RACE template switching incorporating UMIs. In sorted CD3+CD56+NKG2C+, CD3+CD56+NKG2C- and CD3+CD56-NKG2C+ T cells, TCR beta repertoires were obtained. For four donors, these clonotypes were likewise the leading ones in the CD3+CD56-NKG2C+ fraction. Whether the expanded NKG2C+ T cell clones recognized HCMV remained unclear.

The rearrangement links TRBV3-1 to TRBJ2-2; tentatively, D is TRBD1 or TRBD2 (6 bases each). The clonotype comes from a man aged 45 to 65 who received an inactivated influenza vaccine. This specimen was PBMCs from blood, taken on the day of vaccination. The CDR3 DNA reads TGTGCCAGCAGCCCTAGGGGGGCTAGGTCCACCGGGGAGCTGTTTTTT. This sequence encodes CASSPRGARSTGELFF.